This T cell receptor beta chain stems from a study of shared clonotypes between healthy human individuals. Study-level information: Aged between 18 and 49, the donors were a couple of women and three men.

Germline CDR1 and CDR2: SGHTA and FQGNSA. This CDR3 comprises 15 residues. The V and J ends lost 1 base and 0 bases respectively, with 7 bases between them. This clone appeared many times. Antigen specificity is unknown. The authors loaded 200 ng DNA, 28,000 or so T cell genomes, into sorted-subset replicate PCRs. This table comes from immunoSEQ multiplex PCR, and its TCRdb copy is limited to in-frame clones, with some not included. The data show millions of clones, with more than 85% seen just once and about 1.8% held by the top ten. Study-level points and caveats: Donor scarcity curtailed the genetic and exposure-history diversity represented herein. As a rule, naive subsets had a larger estimated richness than memory subsets.

Terminally differentiated effector memory CD45RA+ cells were excluded from the naive CD8 cells, which were CD45RO-negative and positively selected for CCR7. The V and J genes are TRBV7-2 and TRBJ2-1; D not resolved. The sequencing input was naive CD8+ T cells from PBMCs. The receptor's source is a young man in good health. Some clones in this sample may be carry-over from other donors' samples. CDR3 coding DNA: TGTGCCAGCAGCTTAGATCTAAGCTCCTACAATGAGCAGTTCTTC. Translated, it gives CASSLDLSSYNEQFF.